The present entry profiles one T cell receptor (beta chain) with its context. The target antigen is unknown. This sample stems from a study of graft-versus-host responses after intestinal transplantation. Broader study findings: Circulating GvH clones peaking coincided with falling HvG clones soon after transplant.

Sequencing was performed with immunoSEQ multiplex PCR; in TCRdb, only in-frame clones are kept and a portion is missing. The repertoire holds roughly 120,000 clones, with approximately 94% as singletons. Germline CDR1 MDHEN, CDR2 SYDVKM. This CDR3 has 16 residues. With V trimmed by 1 base and J by 4 bases, 9 bases remained unmatched. The chain uses TRBV28 and TRBJ1-1, with 7 bases fitting TRBD1. The receptor was isolated from a human donor who was the organ donor for an intestinal transplant. This specimen consisted of unstimulated CD4+ T cells sorted from spleen or lymph node cells, obtained before transplant. This CDR3 is CASSLFGRQGSTEAFF. CDR3 nucleotides: TGTGCCAGCAGTTTATTTGGCCGACAGGGTTCCACTGAAGCTTTCTTT.